This TCR beta chain emerged from a study of technical replicates of blood from a handful of donors. Clones were read by immunoSEQ multiplex PCR, and TCRdb kept only the in-frame ones, dropping some. The repertoire holds around 75,000 clones, with approximately 90% as singletons. V was cut by 3 bases and J by 9 bases, with 9 bases left in between. In germline, CDR1 is MRHNA, CDR2 SNTAGT. The CDR3 is 13 amino acids. The clonotype comes from a human donor in good health. The sequencing sample was made of T cells isolated from PBMCs. The rearrangement joins TRBV6-4 to TRBJ1-6, with D hard to call. In DNA form, the CDR3 reads TGTGCCAGCAGTGAGGAGGGCCGTTCACCCCTCCACTTT. It encodes CASSEEGRSPLHF.